This T cell receptor beta chain was captured in a study of vaccination and CD4 T cells after COVID-19. Whole-study context: PCR on nasal swabs identified SARS-CoV-2 in convalescent patients, of whom about 9 were mild and one severe.

To note about this clonotype: Antigen: not known.

An Oncomine TCR Beta short-read assay was used to sequence the DNA from cultured CD4+ T cells. After culture, CD4+ T cells served as the source for genomic DNA extraction. TCRdb redid the calling of the PCR reads with MiXCR, one entry per CDR3 protein. The table lists about 14,000 distinct CDR3 sequences, 25% to 35% of them singletons. Study outcomes and limitations: Spike mono-reactive status applied to 304 of 307 vaccine-specific clones in convalescent patients.

Treatment indicated: approximately nine-day PBMC culture with coronavirus spike peptide pools or control peptides (ViraFEST assay). Germline CDR1 is SNHLY and CDR2 is FYNNEI. The CDR3 runs 12 residues. V gave up 3 bases and J gave up 6 bases, with 8 bases separating them. This clonotype was obtained from a human donor who had recovered from COVID-19. The rearrangement joins TRBV2 to TRBJ1-1, with no clear D. The sequenced material came from CD4+ T cells from blood, cultured in vitro. The CDR3 reads CASSDLAAEAFF. The CDR3 bases are TGTGCCAGCAGTGATCTGGCCGCTGAAGCTTTCTTT.